This entry lists 7 T cell receptor beta chains sequenced from one sample in a study of blood T cell repertoires in COVID-19 (dated by TCRdb to about 2020). The method behind the library was the immunoSEQ multiplex PCR assay. The source is immuneACCESS, and TCRdb retained only in-frame sequences with V and J called. Part of the clones is not carried over; for the studies checked, unresolved V genes explain less than half of this, and the remainder is unexplained. The sample data list fewer than 200,000 clones, and approximately 90% of these were observed just once. In total, the top ten clones hold approximately 2.1% of the sample. The sample taken for sequencing was peripheral blood. Receptor source: a man aged 50-59 years who had recovered from COVID-19.

V usage is TRBV27 and J usage is TRBJ2-2; 10 bases fit TRBD2. Germline CDR1 is MNHEY and CDR2 is SMNVEV (reference sequence). The V segment lost 5 bases and the J segment 5 bases; nucleotides outside the gene matches: 5. This CDR3 contains 15 residues. CDR3 loop: CASSGQRGGTGELFF. CDR3 sequence (DNA): TGTGCCAGCAGTGGGCAGCGGGGGGGTACCGGGGAGCTGTTTTTT.

J is TRBJ1-1 and V is TRBV5-8; 7 bases match TRBD1. This CDR3 is built from 14 residues. Germline lookup yields CDR1 SGHTS and CDR2 YDEGEE. Germline trimming cut 4 bases from V and 5 bases from J; bases unmatched to any gene: 8. The CDR3 protein is CASSPRGQLTEAFF. The CDR3 bases are TGTGCCAGCAGCCCAAGGGGGCAGCTTACTGAAGCTTTCTTT.

The rearrangement joins TRBV30 to TRBJ2-7; the match to TRBD1 covers 7 bases. The germline CDR1 and CDR2 sequences are GTSNPN and SVGIG (reference sequence). CDR3 length: 14 residues. V trimming: 1 base; J trimming: 2 bases; junction bases outside the gene matches: 5. CDR3 bases: TGTGCCTGGAGTGGAGGACAGGTCCCCTACGAGCAGTACTTC. Amino acids: CAWSGGQVPYEQYF.

The chain carries TRBV28 and TRBJ1-6, with TRBD1 matching 10 bases. The CDR3 has 15 residues. Germline loops: CDR1 MDHEN, CDR2 SYDVKM. The junction had 4 bases not matched to a gene; V was cut back by 5 bases and J by 6 bases. This chain's CDR3 is CASSPGQGGNSPLHF. The CDR3 DNA is TGTGCCAGCAGTCCAGGACAGGGGGGTAATTCACCCCTCCACTTT. The full variable domain, completed using reference TRBV28 and TRBJ1-6, is DVKVTQSSRYLVKRTGEKVFLECVQDMDHENMFWYRQDPGLGLRLIYFSYDVKMKEKGDIPEGYSVSREKKERFSLILESASTNQTSMYLCASSPGQGGNSPLHFGNGTRLTVT.

The chain couples TRBV28 to TRBJ1-2, with D tentatively TRBD1 (6 bases). In germline, CDR1 is MDHEN, CDR2 SYDVKM. V was trimmed by 4 bases and J by 4 bases, leaving 10 bases between them. The CDR3 contains 13 residues. The CDR3 DNA follows: TGTGCCAGCAGTTCACCGGACAGCTATGGCTACACCTTC. The encoded protein is CASSSPDSYGYTF.

The chain carries TRBV19 and TRBJ2-7; 10 nucleotides agree with TRBD1. CDR1 is LNHDA, CDR2 SQIVND, per germline (reference sequence). This CDR3 has 14 amino acids. Trimming took 3 bases from V and 2 from J; bases not matched to a gene: 1. The CDR3 region has the DNA TGTGCCAGTAGTATCGGGACAGGGGCCTACGAGCAGTACTTC. Translating it yields CASSIGTGAYEQYF.

This chain joins TRBV27 and TRBJ2-7; 9 nucleotides agree with TRBD2. CDR3 length: 13 residues. V shed 5 bases and J 4 bases; nucleotides not matched to a gene: 3. Germline CDR1 is MNHEY and CDR2 is SMNVEV (reference sequence). CDR3 amino acids: CASSPRGGYEQYF. CDR3 bases: TGTGCCAGCAGTCCGCGGGGGGGGTACGAGCAGTACTTC.